These 20 T cell receptor beta chains came from one sample sequenced in a study of cytomegalovirus exposure and HLA in healthy donors. Repertoires were generated with immunoSEQ multiplex PCR, while TCRdb's copy carries only in-frame clones and drops some. The data hold some 98,000 clones, with roughly 87% observed a single time. What was sequenced was PBMCs. Every receptor here comes from a young woman in good health and CMV-seronegative.

This clone has just a few counts. V usage is TRBV6-1 and J usage is TRBJ1-4; D gene ambiguous. The germline V gene encodes CDR1 MNHNS and CDR2 SASEGT. V lost 4 bases, J lost 3 bases, and 9 bases lay in between. The length of the CDR3 is 14 residues. CDR3 sequence: CASSVAVANEKLFF. CDR3 DNA: TGTGCCAGCAGTGTGGCGGTGGCTAATGAAAAACTGTTTTTT.

The CDR3 reads CASNNRGGGAFF. The CDR3 DNA is TGTGCCAGCAATAACAGGGGCGGAGGAGCTTTCTTT. The chain carries TRBV6-5 and TRBJ1-1; 7 bases match TRBD1. The V segment lost 7 bases and the J segment 10 bases; nucleotides outside the gene matches: 9. Germline values: CDR1 MNHEY, CDR2 SVGAGI. This CDR3 is 12 amino acids long.

The gene calls are TRBV4-2 and TRBJ2-1, with D perhaps TRBD2 (6 bases). The CDR3 is 16 amino acids. Germline V gene lookup returns CDR1 LGHNA and CDR2 YNFKEQ. The V and J ends lost 3 bases and 7 bases respectively, with 19 bases between them. The CDR3 sequence is CASSQVGFGSGNEQFF. Written as DNA, the CDR3 is TGTGCCAGCAGCCAGGTGGGATTCGGGAGTGGGAATGAGCAGTTCTTC.

The V and J genes are TRBV11-2 and TRBJ1-1; D is perhaps TRBD1 (6 bases). The CDR3 has 14 amino acids. Germline-derived CDR1 and CDR2 are SGHAT and FQNNGV. V was trimmed by 3 bases and J by 1 base, leaving 9 bases between them. CDR3 amino acids: CASSLRGRNTEAFF. The CDR3 DNA reads TGTGCCAGCAGCTTGAGGGGGAGGAACACTGAAGCTTTCTTT.

This clone was recorded a few times. The chain uses TRBV5-4 and TRBJ2-7; no reliable D call. Germline CDR1 and CDR2: SGHNT and YYREEE (reference sequence). CDR3 length equals 15 residues. V was cut by 3 bases and J by 2 bases, with 15 bases left in between. This CDR3 is CASSSILTGPYEQYF. CDR3 DNA sequence: TGTGCCAGCAGCTCGATCCTGACGGGTCCCTACGAGCAGTACTTC.

Concerning this clone itself: Germline and junction disagree at one end, which may indicate a read error. The chain employs TRBV6-5 and TRBJ1-2; weak D call: TRBD1 (5 bases). Germline V CDR1 and CDR2: MNHEY, SVGAGI. The CDR3 spans 14 residues. CDR3 amino acids: CASSYSSGGTLVYF. The CDR3 DNA reads TGTGCCAGCAGTTACTCTTCCGGGGGGACGTTGGTATACTTC.

This clone has only one observation. V is TRBV9 and J is TRBJ2-1, with a possible D match to TRBD2 (5 bases). Germline-derived CDR1 and CDR2 are SGDLS and YYNGEE. Trimming pared 5 bases from V and 2 bases from J, leaving 11 bases between. The CDR3 length is 14 residues. This chain's CDR3 is CASSTPGTYNEQFF. CDR3 DNA: TGTGCCAGCAGTACCCCCGGGACCTACAATGAGCAGTTCTTC.

The chain recombines TRBV19 with TRBJ1-5; TRBD1 might be the D (5 bases). Per the germline V gene, CDR1 is LNHDA and CDR2 is SQIVND (reference sequence). Trimming left V 6 bases short and J 2 bases short, with 14 bases between. This CDR3 has 15 amino acids. CDR3 sequence reads: CASREGQVGNQPQHF. DNA of the CDR3: TGTGCCAGTAGGGAGGGGCAAGTTGGCAATCAGCCCCAGCATTTT.

This rearrangement joins TRBV5-4 to TRBJ2-7; weak D call: TRBD2 (6 bases). Germline values: CDR1 SGHNT, CDR2 YYREEE (reference sequence). V shed 0 bases and J shed 1 base, with 17 bases lying between them. CDR3 length: 17 residues. The CDR3 here is CASSLVYRGIASYEQYF. In nucleotides, the CDR3 is TGTGCCAGCAGCTTGGTTTATCGGGGGATAGCGTCCTACGAGCAGTACTTC.

This clone was counted a few times. The same CDR3 can be traced to other DNA sequences in this sample. The rearrangement links TRBV2 to TRBJ1-2; 7 nucleotides align to TRBD1. Germline loops: CDR1 SNHLY, CDR2 FYNNEI. The CDR3 is made up of 14 amino acids. V was clipped by 6 bases and J by 2 bases; unmatched bases: 6. The CDR3, as DNA: TGTGCCAGCAGGGTGGACAGGCTCAACTATGGCTACACCTTC. Translated: CASRVDRLNYGYTF.

The J gene is TRBJ2-1, the V gene TRBV5-6, with D perhaps TRBD1 (6 bases). This CDR3 region has 12 residues. V was trimmed by 1 base and J by 8 bases, leaving 7 bases between them. Germline CDR1 is SGHDT and CDR2 is YYEEEE. CDR3 in DNA: TGTGCCAGCAGCTTGAACAGGGATGAGCAGTTCTTC. Translation: CASSLNRDEQFF.

The chain employs TRBV6-1 and TRBJ2-7; no firm D call. Looked up from germline, CDR1 is MNHNS and CDR2 is SASEGT. The CDR3 contains 13 residues. Trimming removed 6 bases from V and 5 bases from J, with 14 bases in between. The CDR3 reads CASRLLALNEQYF. The CDR3 coding sequence is TGTGCCAGCAGGTTGTTGGCCCTTAACGAGCAGTACTTC.

The J gene is TRBJ2-1, the V gene TRBV5-1, with 11 nucleotides matching TRBD2. Per the germline V gene, CDR1 is SGHRS and CDR2 is YFSETQ. Germline trimming cut 4 bases from V and 7 bases from J; bases unmatched to any gene: 7. This CDR3 has 15 amino acids. The chain's CDR3 is CASSPTSGVSNEQFF. The DNA for the CDR3 is TGCGCCAGCAGCCCGACTAGCGGGGTCTCTAATGAGCAGTTCTTC. The full variable domain, with the rest looked up from reference TRBV5-1 and TRBJ2-1, is KAGVTQTPRYLIKTRGQQVTLSCSPISGHRSVSWYQQTPGQGLQFLFEYFSETQRNKGNFPGRFSGRQFSNSRSEMNVSTLELGDSALYLCASSPTSGVSNEQFFGPGTRLTVL.

This rearrangement joins TRBV5-1 to TRBJ2-4, with a possible D match to TRBD2 (5 bases). The CDR3 sequence is 13 residues long. V was clipped by 4 bases and J by 7 bases, with 12 bases between them. Germline CDR1 and CDR2: SGHRS and YFSETQ. CDR3 sequence (DNA): TGCGCCAGCAGCCCTACCGAGCGGAACATTCAGTACTTC. Its translation: CASSPTERNIQYF.

This chain uses TRBV4-1 with TRBJ2-1; 9 bases align to TRBD2. The CDR3 consists of 18 residues. Losses at the gene ends were 1 base for V and 5 bases for J; bases not matched to a gene: 12. The germline V gene has CDR1 MGHRA and CDR2 YSYEKL. The CDR3 sequence is CASSQGPTGGRAHNEQFF. CDR3 DNA: TGCGCCAGCAGCCAAGGGCCCACTGGCGGGAGGGCCCACAATGAGCAGTTCTTC.

CDR3 nucleotide sequence: TGTGCCATCAGTGAGTTTAGGGACAGGGGGCATCAGCCCCAGCATTTT. Translating gives CAISEFRDRGHQPQHF. This sequence joins TRBV10-3 and TRBJ1-5; 12 bases are shared with TRBD1. Germline V CDR1 and CDR2: ENHRY, SYGVKD. This CDR3 spans 16 amino acids. Trimming took 1 base from V and 5 from J; bases not matched to a gene: 3.

This clone was observed a single time. The chain employs TRBV29-1 and TRBJ2-5; D may be TRBD2 (6 bases). Trimming shortened V by 5 bases and J by 5 bases, and 21 bases separated the two germline ends. The CDR3 totals 15 residues. Germline V gives CDR1 SQVTM, CDR2 ANQGSEA. CDR3 amino acids: CSVKTVTSNMETQYF. CDR3 nucleotides: TGCAGCGTTAAAACTGTGACTAGTAACATGGAGACCCAGTACTTC.

The table lists this clone with a few counts. The chain has TRBV7-9 and TRBJ2-7; D not certain. Trimming took 0 bases from V and 5 from J, leaving 14 bases between them. Germline V CDR1 and CDR2: SEHNR, FQNEAQ (reference sequence). CDR3 size: 15 residues. CDR3 residues: CASSLALSPSDEQYF. For the CDR3, the DNA is TGTGCCAGCAGCTTAGCGCTGAGCCCTTCGGACGAGCAGTACTTC.

The rearrangement links TRBV7-9 to TRBJ2-7, with D possibly being TRBD2 (7 bases). Germline CDR1 reads SEHNR; CDR2 reads FQNEAQ (reference sequence). With 4 bases removed from V and 3 bases from J, the gap between germline ends came to 22 bases. The CDR3 runs 17 residues. CDR3 amino acids: CASSSTRGGESLYEQYF. As DNA, the CDR3 is TGTGCCAGCAGCTCAACGAGGGGGGGAGAAAGCCTCTACGAGCAGTACTTC.

The gene calls are TRBV18 and TRBJ1-1; D ambiguous. Trimming shortened V by 7 bases and J by 5 bases, and 11 bases separated the two germline ends. Germline loops: CDR1 KGHSH, CDR2 LQKENI. The CDR3 sequence is 12 residues long. The CDR3 sequence is CASFTLTTEAFF. The DNA for the CDR3 is TGTGCCAGCTTTACCCTAACGACTGAAGCTTTCTTT.